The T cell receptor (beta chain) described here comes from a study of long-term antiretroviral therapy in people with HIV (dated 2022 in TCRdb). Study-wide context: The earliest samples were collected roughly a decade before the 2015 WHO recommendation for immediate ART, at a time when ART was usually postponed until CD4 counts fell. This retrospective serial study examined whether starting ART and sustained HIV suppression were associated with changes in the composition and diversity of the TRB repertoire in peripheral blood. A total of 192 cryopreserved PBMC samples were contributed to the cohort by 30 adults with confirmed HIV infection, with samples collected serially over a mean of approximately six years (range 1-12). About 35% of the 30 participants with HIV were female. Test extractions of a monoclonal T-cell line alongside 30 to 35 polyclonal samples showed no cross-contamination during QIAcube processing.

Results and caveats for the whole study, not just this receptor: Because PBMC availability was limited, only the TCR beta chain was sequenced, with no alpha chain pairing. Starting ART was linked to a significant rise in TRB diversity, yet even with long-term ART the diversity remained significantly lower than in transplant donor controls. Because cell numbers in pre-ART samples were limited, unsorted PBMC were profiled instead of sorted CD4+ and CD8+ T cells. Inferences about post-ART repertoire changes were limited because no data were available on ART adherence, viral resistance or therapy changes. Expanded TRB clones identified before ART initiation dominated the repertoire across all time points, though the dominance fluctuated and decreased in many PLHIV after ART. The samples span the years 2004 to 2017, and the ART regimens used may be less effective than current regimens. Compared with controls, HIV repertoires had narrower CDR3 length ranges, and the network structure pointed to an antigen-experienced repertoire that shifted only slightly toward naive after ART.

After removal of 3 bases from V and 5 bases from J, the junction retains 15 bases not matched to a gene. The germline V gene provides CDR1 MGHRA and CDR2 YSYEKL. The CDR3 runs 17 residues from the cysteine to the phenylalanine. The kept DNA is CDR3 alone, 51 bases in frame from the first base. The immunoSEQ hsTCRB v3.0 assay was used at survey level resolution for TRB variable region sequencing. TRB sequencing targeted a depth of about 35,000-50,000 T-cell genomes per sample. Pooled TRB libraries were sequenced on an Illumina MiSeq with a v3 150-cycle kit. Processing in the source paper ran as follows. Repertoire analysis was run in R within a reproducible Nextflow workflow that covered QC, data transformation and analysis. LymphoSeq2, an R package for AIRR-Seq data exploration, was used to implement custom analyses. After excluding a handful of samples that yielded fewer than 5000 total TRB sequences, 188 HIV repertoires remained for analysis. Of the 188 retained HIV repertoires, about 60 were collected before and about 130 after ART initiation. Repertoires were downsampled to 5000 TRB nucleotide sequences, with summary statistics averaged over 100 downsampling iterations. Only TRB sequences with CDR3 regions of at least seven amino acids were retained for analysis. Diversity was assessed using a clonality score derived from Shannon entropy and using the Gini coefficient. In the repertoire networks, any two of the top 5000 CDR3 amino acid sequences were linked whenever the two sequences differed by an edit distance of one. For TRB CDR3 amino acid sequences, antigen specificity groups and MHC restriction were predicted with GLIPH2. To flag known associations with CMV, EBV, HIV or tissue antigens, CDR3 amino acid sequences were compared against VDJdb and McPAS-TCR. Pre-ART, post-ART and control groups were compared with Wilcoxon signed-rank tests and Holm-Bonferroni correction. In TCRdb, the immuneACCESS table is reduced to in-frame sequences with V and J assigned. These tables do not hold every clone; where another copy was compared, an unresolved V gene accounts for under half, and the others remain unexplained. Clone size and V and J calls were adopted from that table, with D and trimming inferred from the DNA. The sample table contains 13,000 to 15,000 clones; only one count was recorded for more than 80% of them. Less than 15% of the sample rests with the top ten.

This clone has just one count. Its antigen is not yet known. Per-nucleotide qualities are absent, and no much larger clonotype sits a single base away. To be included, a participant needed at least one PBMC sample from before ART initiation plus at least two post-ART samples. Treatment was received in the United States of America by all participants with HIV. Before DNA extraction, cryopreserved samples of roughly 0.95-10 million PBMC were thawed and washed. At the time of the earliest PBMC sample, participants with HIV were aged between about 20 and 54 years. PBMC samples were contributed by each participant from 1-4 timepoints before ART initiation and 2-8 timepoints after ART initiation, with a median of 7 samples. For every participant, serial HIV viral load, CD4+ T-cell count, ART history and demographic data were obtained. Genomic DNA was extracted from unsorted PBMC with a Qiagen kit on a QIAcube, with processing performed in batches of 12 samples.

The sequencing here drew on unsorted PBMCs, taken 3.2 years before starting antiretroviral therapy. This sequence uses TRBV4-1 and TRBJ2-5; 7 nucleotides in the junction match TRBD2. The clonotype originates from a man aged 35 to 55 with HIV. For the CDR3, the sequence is CASSQSYSGAPSETQYF. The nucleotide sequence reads TGCGCCAGCAGCCAGAGCTACAGCGGGGCCCCCAGTGAGACCCAGTACTTC.